The present TCR beta chain was sequenced within a study of blood T cell repertoires in COVID-19. Study-wide background: The study drew acute and convalescent COVID-19 samples from the United States, Italy and Spain. Sample material is recorded as cDNA or gDNA derived from T cells, B-cell-depleted T cells, or PBMCs.

This CDR3 has 14 amino acids. V lost 4 bases to trimming and J lost 4 bases; unmatched junction nucleotides: 4. CDR1 is SGHDN and CDR2 is FVKESK in the germline V gene. Study processing details: Reference gene primer amplification in the assay estimated nucleated cell counts. The data were produced by immunoSEQ multiplex PCR, yet TCRdb's version contains in-frame clones alone and is incomplete. The DNA was the basis for D and trimming; V, J and clone size are from that table. Of about 260,000 clones listed, roughly 90% are singletons. The source is a woman aged 45 to 65 who had recovered from COVID-19. The V call is TRBV14, the J call TRBJ1-1; 9 nucleotides line up with TRBD1. The sample comprised peripheral blood. CDR3 loop: CASSPGTGPTEAFF. In DNA form, the CDR3 reads TGTGCCAGCAGCCCAGGGACAGGGCCCACTGAAGCTTTCTTT.